The subject of this entry is one T cell receptor (beta chain). What this receptor recognizes is not known. The input lacks base qualities; no much larger clone sits a single base away. TCRbeta CDR3 regions were amplified from genomic DNA using the immunoSEQ Assay, a bias-controlled multiplex PCR. The original pipeline was this. Within the assay, amplification of reference gene primers was used to estimate how many nucleated cells each sample contained. To quantify the absolute abundance of each unique TCRbeta CDR3 rearrangement, sequence reads were collapsed and filtered. For each sample, productive Simpson clonality was calculated as the square root of Simpson's diversity index across productive rearrangements. Held by TCRdb, this immuneACCESS table contains in-frame sequences only and omits some clones. Under half of the omission traces to an unresolved V gene where checked; the cause of the rest is unknown. V, J and clone size derive from that table, while D and trimming were established from the DNA sequence. The sample table shows nearly 95,000 clones, and 90% are seen once. Roughly 1.5% of the sample lies in the top ten.

Whole blood was collected in K2EDTA tubes by collaborating institutions according to the institutions' own protocols. Collaborator samples were shipped for TCRbeta analysis as frozen whole blood, isolated PBMCs, or DNA extracted from either sample type. The sample is drawn from a study of blood T cell repertoires in COVID-19 (dated by TCRdb to 2020 to 2022). In the study overall: Samples from collaborators originated in the United States, Italy and Spain and spanned both the acute and convalescent phases of COVID-19. The prospective study material was composed of cDNA or gDNA derived from T cells, B-cell-depleted T cells, or PBMCs. Deeply sampled blood TCRbeta repertoires from subjects exposed to, actively infected with, or recovered from COVID-19 were included in the dataset. The repertoires were released in a freely available public database meant as a resource for research on the immune response to SARS-CoV-2. The samples were drawn from the first 160 participants of the ongoing ImmuneRACE study and from 1,254 subjects provided by 6 global collaborators. Sample metadata almost always included a de-identified subject ID, COVID-19 status, age in years and sex. Where available, HLA class I and class II types were taken from metadata supplied by the sample provider and were not determined by assay-based typing.

Overall study results and their limits: The quantity of clinical and demographic metadata differed by source and by participant and was supplied without curation.

Sequences were obtained from peripheral blood. The TCR sequence derives from a human donor with active COVID-19. The donor label of this sample is uncertain.

CDR3 region: CASSPKTTSGADTQYF. The DNA reads as follows: TGTGCCAGCAGCCCAAAGACGACTAGCGGCGCAGATACGCAGTATTTT. Rearrangement joined TRBV3-1 (or the pseudogene TRBV3-2) to TRBJ2-3; 9 middle bases align to TRBD2. Inclusive of the bounding cysteine and phenylalanine, the CDR3 is 16 residues long. The read is trimmed to its CDR3 DNA, 48 bases read in frame from base 1. V trim: 4 bases; J trim: 4 bases; unmatched bases: 9. Based on the germline V gene (reference sequence), the CDR1 and CDR2 sequences are LGHDT and YNNKEL.